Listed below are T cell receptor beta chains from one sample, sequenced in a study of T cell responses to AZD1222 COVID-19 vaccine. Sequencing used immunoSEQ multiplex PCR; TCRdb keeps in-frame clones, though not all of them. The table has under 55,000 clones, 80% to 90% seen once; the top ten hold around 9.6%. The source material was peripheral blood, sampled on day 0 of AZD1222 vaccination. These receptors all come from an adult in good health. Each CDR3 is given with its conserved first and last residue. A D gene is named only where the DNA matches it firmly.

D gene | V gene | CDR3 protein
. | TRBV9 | CASSVVANTGELFF
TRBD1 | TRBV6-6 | CASSLIPGQGGTGELFF
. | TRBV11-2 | CASSLDRRVGYGYTF
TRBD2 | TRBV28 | CASSLAGESDTQYF
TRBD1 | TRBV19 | CASSTGGSHSEQFF
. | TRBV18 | CASSAGWNEKLFF
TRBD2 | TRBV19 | CASSIGAGEGRYEQYF
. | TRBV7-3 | CASSLTTGLGNTIYF
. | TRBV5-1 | CASSEGAGESPLHF
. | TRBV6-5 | CASPEQGDTGELFF
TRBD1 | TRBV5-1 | CASSVRQGAGGYTF
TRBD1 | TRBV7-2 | CASSRDRDAGYTF
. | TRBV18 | CASSPLTAFTLYNEQFF
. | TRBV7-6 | CASLEERETQYF
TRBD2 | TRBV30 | CAWSVQAGVYNEQFF
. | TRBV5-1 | CASSSGGRNTEAFF